These T cell receptor beta chains were read from a single sample in a study of glioma-infiltrating T cells. TCRdb processed the multiplex PCR reads anew with MiXCR; each CDR3 protein has one entry. The data contain around 190,000 distinct CDR3 sequences, about 31% of them singletons. The material sequenced was glioma tissue, nonneoplastic brain tissue, or PBMCs (not recorded which). These receptors came from a human donor with low-grade glioma or glioblastoma, undergoing nonglioma brain surgery, or in good health (not recorded which). Each CDR3 is given with its conserved first and last residue. Each record gives: clone size, CDR3 length, J gene, D gene, V gene, CDR3 protein, CDR3 DNA. D genes are given only for firm matches. Rows may omit the clone size; those that give it use once, few, many or a size class.

size: -
length: 15
J: TRBJ1-2
D: -
V: TRBV27
CDR3: CASSWLRAQGDGYTF
DNA: TGTGCCAGCAGTTGGCTGAGGGCGCAGGGAGATGGCTACACCTTC

size: many
length: 14
J: TRBJ1-2
D: -
V: TRBV2
CDR3: CASSDLRAQGLVTF
DNA: TGTGCCAGCAGTGATCTTCGTGCACAGGGCCTGGTCACCTTC

size: -
length: 17
J: TRBJ2-1
D: TRBD1
V: TRBV11-2
CDR3: CAGSLEYRGAVYNEQFF
DNA: TGTGCCGGCAGCTTAGAGTACAGGGGAGCGGTCTACAATGAGCAGTTCTTC

size: -
length: 15
J: TRBJ1-1
D: -
V: TRBV11-2
CDR3: CASRQLAGKGTEAFF
DNA: TGTGCCAGCAGACAGTTGGCCGGAAAGGGCACTGAAGCTTTCTTT

size: many
length: 16
J: TRBJ2-4
D: -
V: TRBV6-2/TRBV6-3
CDR3: CASSYSPRLAKNIQYF
DNA: TGTGCCAGCAGTTACTCACCAAGACTAGCCAAAAACATTCAGTACTTC

size: many
length: 15
J: TRBJ1-5
D: -
V: TRBV20-1
CDR3: CSAREGRQINQPQHF
DNA: TGCAGTGCTAGAGAAGGTCGACAAATCAATCAGCCCCAGCATTTT

size: few
length: 16
J: TRBJ2-2
D: -
V: TRBV7-8
CDR3: CASSHRGAGGGGELFF
DNA: TGTGCCAGCAGTCACCGCGGGGCAGGTGGTGGCGGGGAGCTGTTTTTT

size: many
length: 13
J: TRBJ2-3
D: -
V: TRBV19
CDR3: CASGDRFTDTQYF
DNA: TGTGCCAGTGGAGACAGGTTCACAGATACGCAGTATTTT

size: few
length: 14
J: TRBJ1-2
D: -
V: TRBV5-1
CDR3: CASSRDGPNYGYTF
DNA: TGCGCCAGCAGCCGGGACGGACCTAACTATGGCTACACCTTC

size: many
length: 14
J: TRBJ2-1
D: TRBD1
V: TRBV7-9
CDR3: CASSWTGQSDEQFF
DNA: TGTGCCAGCAGCTGGACAGGGCAGTCTGATGAGCAGTTCTTC

size: many
length: 15
J: TRBJ2-7
D: TRBD2
V: TRBV27
CDR3: CASSFLTSGREEQYF
DNA: TGTGCCAGCAGTTTCTTGACTAGCGGGAGGGAGGAGCAGTACTTC

size: -
length: 13
J: TRBJ2-1
D: TRBD1
V: TRBV29-1
CDR3: CSAITTGGNEQFF
DNA: TGCAGCGCAATAACTACAGGGGGCAATGAGCAGTTCTTC

size: many
length: 15
J: TRBJ1-5
D: TRBD1
V: TRBV7-2
CDR3: CASSEQGVSNQPQHF
DNA: TGTGCCAGCAGCGAACAGGGGGTGAGCAATCAGCCCCAGCATTTT

size: many
length: 14
J: TRBJ2-7
D: -
V: TRBV27
CDR3: CASSHGQSSYEQYF
DNA: TGTGCCAGCAGCCACGGACAGTCCTCCTACGAGCAGTACTTC

size: many
length: 16
J: TRBJ2-7
D: -
V: TRBV2
CDR3: CASSDIIGVNTYEQYF
DNA: TGTGCCAGCAGTGATATCATCGGGGTGAACACCTACGAGCAGTACTTC

size: many
length: 12
J: TRBJ1-1
D: -
V: TRBV20-1
CDR3: CSARQGGTEAFF
DNA: TGCAGTGCTAGACAGGGTGGGACTGAAGCTTTCTTT

size: -
length: 12
J: TRBJ1-6
D: -
V: TRBV12-3/TRBV12-4
CDR3: CAGSFSRSPLHF
DNA: TGTGCCGGCAGTTTTTCGAGGTCACCCCTCCACTTT

size: many
length: 15
J: TRBJ1-4
D: -
V: TRBV4-3
CDR3: CASSQDDIGGEKLFF
DNA: TGCGCCAGCAGCCAAGATGACATAGGCGGTGAAAAACTGTTTTTT

size: many
length: 15
J: TRBJ1-5
D: TRBD1
V: TRBV19
CDR3: CASSFQPRGNQPQHF
DNA: TGTGCCAGTAGTTTCCAGCCCAGGGGGAATCAGCCCCAGCATTTT

size: few
length: 14
J: TRBJ2-7
D: TRBD2
V: TRBV7-9
CDR3: CASSLSGRIYEQYF
DNA: TGTGCCAGCAGCTTAAGCGGGAGGATCTACGAGCAGTACTTC

size: -
length: 15
J: TRBJ1-1
D: -
V: TRBV27
CDR3: CASSGPGTLNTEAFF
DNA: TGTGCCAGCAGTGGGCCCGGGACGCTTAACACTGAAGCTTTCTTT

size: -
length: 15
J: TRBJ2-3
D: -
V: TRBV6-1
CDR3: CARSTRQVGTDTQYF
DNA: TGTGCCAGAAGCACACGACAGGTTGGCACAGATACGCAGTATTTT

size: -
length: 18
J: TRBJ2-1
D: TRBD2
V: TRBV28
CDR3: CASSEIWTSGGTYNKQFF
DNA: TGTGCCAGCAGTGAAATATGGACTAGCGGGGGGACCTACAATAAGCAGTTCTTC

size: many
length: 13
J: TRBJ1-1
D: -
V: TRBV12-3/TRBV12-4
CDR3: CASSLIDRPRTFF
DNA: TGTGCCAGCAGTTTAATCGACCGCCCAAGGACTTTCTTT

size: many
length: 16
J: TRBJ2-5
D: TRBD2
V: TRBV5-4
CDR3: CASSSPTSGIQETQYF
DNA: TGTGCCAGCAGCTCACCGACTAGCGGGATTCAAGAGACCCAGTACTTC

size: -
length: 16
J: TRBJ2-1
D: TRBD2
V: TRBV7-8
CDR3: CASSPRPGLGDNEQFF
DNA: TGTGCCAGCAGCCCGAGGCCGGGACTAGGGGACAATGAGCAGTTCTTC